The 18 T cell receptor beta chains reported below all come from one sample, sequenced in a study of blood T cells in healthy people across ages. A sample-barcoded 5' primer and a J-beta primer mix were used in a second PCR of about 7 to 11 cycles. TCRdb reprocessed the 5' RACE reads via MiXCR and lists one record per CDR3 protein. Of 1 million or so distinct CDR3 sequences listed, about 23% are singletons. The data were also submitted as part of a second study, on T cells of mothers and their children.

Specimen: blood. The receptors stem from a girl aged 2 to 9 in good health.

This clonotype was detected a few times. V is TRBV3-1 and J is TRBJ2-1, with TRBD2 matching 10 bases. CDR3 length: 14 residues. Germline lookup yields CDR1 LGHDT and CDR2 YNNKEL (reference sequence). V lost 8 bases and J lost 8; bases outside the gene matches: 9. Here the CDR3 reads CASCQSGRAHEQFF. CDR3 in DNA: TGTGCCAGCTGTCAAAGCGGGAGGGCCCATGAGCAGTTCTTC.

This clonotype has a count of ten or more. This chain joins TRBV27 and TRBJ2-7; 10 bases map to TRBD2. This CDR3 comprises 14 residues. Germline-derived CDR1 and CDR2 are MNHEY and SMNVEV (reference sequence). J was trimmed by 4 bases and V by 3 bases; bases with no gene match: 3. In nucleotides, the CDR3 is TGTGCCAGCAGTTTTAAAGCGGGAGGGTACGAGCAGTACTTC. Its protein is CASSFKAGGYEQYF.

This clonotype occurred a few times. The chain links TRBV7-3 to TRBJ2-2; no definite D call. Germline assignment: CDR1 SGHTA and CDR2 FQGTGA. Deletions cut 5 bases from V and 7 bases from J, with 8 bases between. This CDR3 is built from 12 residues. The CDR3 nucleotides read TGTGCCAGCAGCGCAAAGGGCGGGGAGCTGTTTTTT. Its protein product is CASSAKGGELFF. The variable domain in full, completed from reference TRBV7-3 and TRBJ2-2, reads GAGVSQTPSNKVTEKGKYVELRCDPISGHTALYWYRQSLGQGPEFLIYFQGTGAADDSGLPNDRFFAVRPEGSVSTLKIQRTERGDSAVYLCASSAKGGELFFGEGSRLTVL.

This clonotype was counted a few times. This sequence joins TRBV5-1 and TRBJ2-5; 8 bases map to TRBD2. The J call may be mistaken, given a closer DNA end match to TRBJ2-1. The CDR3 totals 13 residues. Germline values: CDR1 SGHRS, CDR2 YFSETQ. The CDR3 loop reads CASSFPSGNEQFF. The CDR3 DNA reads TGCGCCAGCAGCTTCCCTAGCGGGAATGAGCAGTTCTTC.

This clonotype was detected only a few times. J is TRBJ2-1 and V is TRBV29-1; perhaps D is TRBD1 or TRBD2 (6 bases each). Germline CDR1 is SQVTM and CDR2 is ANQGSEA. This CDR3 has 12 amino acids. Trimming removed 3 bases at V and 6 bases at J, with 9 bases between. The CDR3 bases are TGCAGCGTTGAGTCGGGGGCCAATGAGCAGTTCTTC. Residues: CSVESGANEQFF.

This clonotype was observed a handful of times. The DNA of the CDR3 is TGTGCCAGCAGTTCCCCACAGGGATTCGAATACTTC. The encoded protein is CASSSPQGFEYF. The V and J genes are TRBV27 and TRBJ2-7; tentatively, D is TRBD1 (6 bases). Germline CDR1 and CDR2: MNHEY and SMNVEV (reference sequence). This CDR3 has 12 amino acids. V lost 4 bases, J lost 13 bases, and 17 bases lay in between.

This clonotype has only a few counts. The chain joins TRBV5-5 to TRBJ1-4, with 7 bases lining up with TRBD1. The length of the CDR3 is 15 residues. With 4 bases clipped from V and 9 bases from J, the junction kept 12 bases outside the gene matches. The V gene's germline CDR1 is SGHKS and CDR2 YYEKEE (reference sequence). CDR3 sequence reads: CASSKGASGNQKLFF. The CDR3 DNA reads as TGTGCCAGCAGCAAGGGGGCCTCGGGGAATCAAAAACTGTTTTTT.

V gene TRBV5-1 combines with J gene TRBJ1-2, with a tentative D call TRBD1 (5 bases). CDR1 and CDR2 (germline): SGHRS, YFSETQ. This CDR3 region has 14 residues. The V end lost 7 bases, the J end lost 10 bases, and 23 bases lay between the germline ends. The chain's CDR3 is CASARGVDRVVYTF. The CDR3 DNA is TGCGCCAGCGCCCGAGGGGTTGACCGCGTGGTCTACACCTTC. Based on the CDR3 plus reference TRBV5-1 and TRBJ1-2, the full variable domain is KAGVTQTPRYLIKTRGQQVTLSCSPISGHRSVSWYQQTPGQGLQFLFEYFSETQRNKGNFPGRFSGRQFSNSRSEMNVSTLELGDSALYLCASARGVDRVVYTFGSGTRLTVV.

This clonotype was counted ten times or more. The chain employs TRBV7-9 and TRBJ2-3; D remains unclear. The length of the CDR3 is 12 residues. Germline lookup yields CDR1 SEHNR and CDR2 FQNEAQ (reference sequence). Trimming removed 2 bases from V and 6 bases from J, with 6 bases in between. CDR3: CASSLLSDTQYF. Here the CDR3 DNA reads TGTGCCAGCAGCTTATTATCGGATACGCAGTATTTT.

A few counts support this clonotype. The V gene is TRBV6-1, the J gene TRBJ2-5; 8 bases agree with TRBD2. Germline V lookup: CDR1 MNHNS, CDR2 SASEGT. Trimming took 6 bases from V and 1 from J; bases not matched to a gene: 4. This CDR3 contains 14 residues. The CDR3 region has the DNA TGTGCCAGCAGGCACACTAGCGGCCAAGAGACCCAGTACTTC. Translation: CASRHTSGQETQYF.

The chain carries TRBV15 and TRBJ2-3; D remains unclear. Germline CDR1 reads LNHNV; CDR2 reads YYDKDF (reference sequence). The length of the CDR3 is 12 residues. The V end was cut by 0 bases, the J end by 7 bases, with 5 bases between. The DNA of the CDR3 is TGTGCCACCAGCAGAGATAGGAATACGCAGTATTTT. It translates to CATSRDRNTQYF.

This rearrangement joins TRBV3-1 to TRBJ2-1; the D is unclear. There are 13 residues in the CDR3. The V and J ends lost 3 bases and 6 bases respectively, with 9 bases between them. Germline values: CDR1 LGHDT, CDR2 YNNKEL (reference sequence). The CDR3 sequence is CASSQGMANEQFF. The DNA of the CDR3 is TGTGCCAGCAGCCAGGGTATGGCCAATGAGCAGTTCTTC.

This clonotype has just a few counts. The chain carries TRBV7-9 and TRBJ2-3; D is unresolved. Trimming removed 2 bases from V and 2 bases from J, with 11 bases in between. This CDR3 region has 15 residues. Germline-derived CDR1 and CDR2 are SEHNR and FQNEAQ (reference sequence). DNA for the CDR3: TGTGCCAGCAGCTTAAATTTGGACCACACAGATACGCAGTATTTT. Protein product: CASSLNLDHTDTQYF.

This clonotype has only a few counts. The V gene is TRBV28, the J gene TRBJ2-5; possibly TRBD1 for D (6 bases). The end of the DNA fits TRBJ2-7 better, so the J call may be wrong. The CDR3 has 13 residues. CDR1 and CDR2 (germline): MDHEN, SYDVKM. Written as DNA, the CDR3 is TGTGCCAGCAGTTTACGGGACATATCCGAGCAGTACTTC. This encodes CASSLRDISEQYF.

This chain uses TRBV29-1 with TRBJ1-1; D gene ambiguous. The CDR3 totals 12 residues. V was clipped by 7 bases and J by 0 bases, with 9 bases between them. Per germline, CDR1 SQVTM and CDR2 ANQGSEA. The CDR3 loop is CSAQRLNTEAFF. In DNA form, the CDR3 reads TGCAGCGCACAGCGTTTGAACACTGAAGCTTTCTTT.

The chain employs TRBV5-1 and TRBJ2-1; D is undetermined. V was shortened by 1 base and J by 9 bases, with 11 bases between the two germline ends. Germline CDR1 is SGHRS and CDR2 is YFSETQ. The CDR3 length is 13 residues. The CDR3 spells CASSLSRASEQFF. CDR3 DNA: TGCGCCAGCAGCTTGTCTAGGGCCTCTGAGCAGTTCTTC. The full variable domain, completed using reference TRBV5-1 and TRBJ2-1, is KAGVTQTPRYLIKTRGQQVTLSCSPISGHRSVSWYQQTPGQGLQFLFEYFSETQRNKGNFPGRFSGRQFSNSRSEMNVSTLELGDSALYLCASSLSRASEQFFGPGTRLTVL.

This rearrangement joins TRBV29-1 to TRBJ2-5, with D tentatively TRBD2 (5 bases). The J call may be incorrect, as the DNA end agrees better with TRBJ2-7. Germline V gene lookup returns CDR1 SQVTM and CDR2 ANQGSEA. There are 14 residues in the CDR3. Written as DNA, the CDR3 is TGCAGCGTTGTCCGGGGAGAAGTCGCCTACGAGCAGTACTTC. It translates to CSVVRGEVAYEQYF.

The chain recombines TRBV27 with TRBJ2-2, with 9 bases fitting TRBD1. Unmatched junction bases numbered 4, after V lost 4 bases and J lost 7 bases. CDR1 is MNHEY, CDR2 SMNVEV, per germline (reference sequence). The CDR3 consists of 14 residues. The chain's CDR3 is CASSWGQGLGELFF. The CDR3 DNA reads TGTGCCAGCAGTTGGGGACAGGGTCTCGGGGAGCTGTTTTTT.